This is a list of T cell receptor beta chains from one sample in a study of cytomegalovirus exposure and HLA in healthy donors. Here immunoSEQ multiplex PCR was the method, and the copy in TCRdb shows in-frame clones only, minus some. The top ten clones hold approximately 0.6% of a sample with roughly 200,000 clones, less than 85% of them seen once. Sequenced input: PBMCs. These receptors were taken from a man younger than 30 in good health and CMV-seronegative. Both conserved end residues are part of each CDR3.

TRBJ2-7,TRBV4-2,CASSQEVAGNYEQYF
TRBJ1-5,TRBV2,CASSEETGGGQPQHF
TRBJ1-1,TRBV19,CASSYRALTEAFF
TRBJ2-1,TRBV7-9,CASSLPGQPNEQFF
TRBJ2-7,TRBV5-1,CASSLEGTSGHYEQYF
TRBJ2-7,TRBV6-1,CASIGGSSYEQYF
TRBJ2-1,TRBV12-2,CASRPWTSGYNEQFF
TRBJ2-5,TRBV2,CASHVEGPAGEQYF
TRBJ2-2,TRBV27,CASSLAGGGGELFF
TRBJ2-7,TRBV6-1,CASKWDSSTYEQYF
TRBJ2-3,TRBV9,CASSVVGAVPDTQYF
TRBJ1-2,TRBV4-1,CASSHLTGGGYGYTF
TRBJ2-7,TRBV5-4,CASSSPGSGRVYEQYF
TRBJ2-7,TRBV5-6,CASSSTGNEQYF
TRBJ2-1,TRBV15,CATSRGEGGNNEQFF
TRBJ1-1,TRBV2,CASSDRRGNTEAFF
TRBJ2-3,TRBV7-3,CASSLGLAGDTQYF
TRBJ2-6,TRBV7-9,CASSLGTGQISGANVLTF
TRBJ1-1,TRBV5-1,CASSLQGRVDATEAFF
TRBJ2-2,TRBV7-6,CASQLQENAGELFF
TRBJ2-1,TRBV27,CASRGLAGDNEQFF
TRBJ2-2,TRBV10-1,CASSDLVDTGELFF
TRBJ1-3,TRBV28,CASSLGVTSGNTIYF
TRBJ2-7,TRBV19,CASGAGPYSYEQYF
TRBJ1-5,TRBV7-9,CASSWGGYQPQHF
TRBJ1-2,TRBV6-6,CASSTDEGGYGYTF
TRBJ1-1,TRBV9,CASSYQGLLNTEAFF
TRBJ2-7,TRBV7-9,CSSSHGSSYEQYF
TRBJ2-1,TRBV4-1,CASSQVLAGGTNNERQFF
TRBJ2-7,TRBV7-9,CASSFPAGVSYEQYF
TRBJ2-7,TRBV6-1,CASSEAGRNGAYEQYF